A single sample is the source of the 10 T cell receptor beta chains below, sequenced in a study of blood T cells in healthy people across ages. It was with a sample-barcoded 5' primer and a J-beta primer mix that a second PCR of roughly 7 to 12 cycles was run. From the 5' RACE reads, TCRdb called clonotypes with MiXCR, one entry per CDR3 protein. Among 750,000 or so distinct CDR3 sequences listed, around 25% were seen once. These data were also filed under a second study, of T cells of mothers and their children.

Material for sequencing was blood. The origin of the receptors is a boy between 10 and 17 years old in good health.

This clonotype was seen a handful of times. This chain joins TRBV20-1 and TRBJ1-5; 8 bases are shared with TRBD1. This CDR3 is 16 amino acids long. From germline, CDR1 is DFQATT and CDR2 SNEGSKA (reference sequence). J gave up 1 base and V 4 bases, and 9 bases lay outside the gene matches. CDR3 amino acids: CSANDRGGWSNQPQHF. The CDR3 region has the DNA TGCAGTGCTAACGACAGGGGTGGCTGGAGCAATCAGCCCCAGCATTTT.

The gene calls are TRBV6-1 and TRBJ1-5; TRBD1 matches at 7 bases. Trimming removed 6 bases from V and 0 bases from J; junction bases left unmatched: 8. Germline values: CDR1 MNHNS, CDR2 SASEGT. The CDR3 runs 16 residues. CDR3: CASSPNRGYSNQPQHF. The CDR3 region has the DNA TGTGCCAGCAGCCCAAACAGGGGATATAGCAATCAGCCCCAGCATTTT.

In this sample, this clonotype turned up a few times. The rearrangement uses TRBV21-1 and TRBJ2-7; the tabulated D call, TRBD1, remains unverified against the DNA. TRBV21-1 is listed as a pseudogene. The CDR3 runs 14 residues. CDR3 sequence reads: CASSKIQGAYEQYF. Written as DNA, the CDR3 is TGTGCCAGCAGCAAAATTCAGGGGGCCTACGAGCAGTACTTC.

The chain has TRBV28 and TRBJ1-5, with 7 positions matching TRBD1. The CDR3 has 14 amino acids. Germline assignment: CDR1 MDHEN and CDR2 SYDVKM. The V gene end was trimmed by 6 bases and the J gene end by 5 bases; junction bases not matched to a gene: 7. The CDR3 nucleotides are TGTGCCAGCAGCACCAACAGGGGTCATCAGCCCCAGCATTTT. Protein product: CASSTNRGHQPQHF.

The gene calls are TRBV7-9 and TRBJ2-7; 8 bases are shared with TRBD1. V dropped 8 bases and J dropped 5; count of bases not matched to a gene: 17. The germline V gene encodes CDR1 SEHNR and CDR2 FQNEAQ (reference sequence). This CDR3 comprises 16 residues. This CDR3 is CASGSPDRDDENEQYF. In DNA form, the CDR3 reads TGTGCCAGCGGCTCCCCGGACAGGGATGACGAGAACGAGCAGTACTTC.

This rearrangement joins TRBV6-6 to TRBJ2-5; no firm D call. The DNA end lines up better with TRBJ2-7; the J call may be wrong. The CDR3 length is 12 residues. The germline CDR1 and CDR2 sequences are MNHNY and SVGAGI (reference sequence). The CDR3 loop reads CASSSVRYEQYF. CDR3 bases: TGTGCCAGCAGTTCCGTAAGATACGAGCAGTACTTC.

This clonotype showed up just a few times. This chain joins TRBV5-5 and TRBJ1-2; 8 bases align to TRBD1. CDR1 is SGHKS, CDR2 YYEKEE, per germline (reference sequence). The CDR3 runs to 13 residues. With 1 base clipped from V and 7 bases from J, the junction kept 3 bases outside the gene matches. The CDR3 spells CASSLQGAPGYTF. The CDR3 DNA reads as TGTGCCAGCAGCTTGCAGGGGGCGCCTGGCTACACCTTC.

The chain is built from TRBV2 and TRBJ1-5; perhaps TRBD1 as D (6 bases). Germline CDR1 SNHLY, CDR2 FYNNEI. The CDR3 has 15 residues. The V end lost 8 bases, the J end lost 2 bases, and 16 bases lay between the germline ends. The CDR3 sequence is CASFRGGLGNQPQHF. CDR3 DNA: TGTGCCAGCTTTCGGGGGGGCTTAGGCAATCAGCCCCAGCATTTT.

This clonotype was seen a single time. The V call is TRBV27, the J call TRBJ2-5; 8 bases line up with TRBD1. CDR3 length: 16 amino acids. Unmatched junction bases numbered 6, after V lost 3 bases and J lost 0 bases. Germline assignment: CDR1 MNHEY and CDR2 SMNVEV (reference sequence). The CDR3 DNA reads TGTGCCAGCAGTTTGTTCACAGGGGGGCACCAAGAGACCCAGTACTTC. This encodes CASSLFTGGHQETQYF.

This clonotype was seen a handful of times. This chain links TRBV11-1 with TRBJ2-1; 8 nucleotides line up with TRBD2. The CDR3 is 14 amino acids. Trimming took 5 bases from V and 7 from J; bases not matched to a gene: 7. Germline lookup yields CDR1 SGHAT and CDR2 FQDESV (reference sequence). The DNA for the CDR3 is TGTGCCAGCAGCCCGGGGGGGGCCTTGAATGAGCAGTTCTTC. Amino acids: CASSPGGALNEQFF.